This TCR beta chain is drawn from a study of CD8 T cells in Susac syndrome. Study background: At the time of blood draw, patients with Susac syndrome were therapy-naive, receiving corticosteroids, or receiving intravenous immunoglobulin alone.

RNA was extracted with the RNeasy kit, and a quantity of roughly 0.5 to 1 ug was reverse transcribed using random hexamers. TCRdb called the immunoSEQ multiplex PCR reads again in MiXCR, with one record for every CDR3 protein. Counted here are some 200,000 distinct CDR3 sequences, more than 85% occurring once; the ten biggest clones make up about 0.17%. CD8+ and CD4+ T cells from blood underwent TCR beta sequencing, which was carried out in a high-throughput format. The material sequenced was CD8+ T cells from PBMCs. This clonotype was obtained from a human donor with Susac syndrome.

As DNA, the CDR3 is TGTGCCAGCAGCTTAGCGCTAACAGGGTACGGTGATGAGCAGTTCTTC. Its protein product is CASSLALTGYGDEQFF. The chain is built from TRBV7-8 and TRBJ2-1, with D tentatively TRBD1 (6 bases). Germline V CDR1 and CDR2: SGHVS, FQNEAQ. V shed 0 bases and J shed 8 bases, with 17 bases lying between them. The CDR3 consists of 16 residues.